This paragraph covers one T cell receptor (beta chain) sequence. The antigen remains undetermined. The PCR was carried out with 60 Vbeta primers and 13 Jbeta primers. TCRdb's copy holds only in-frame clones and misses some; the assay was immunoSEQ multiplex PCR. The table for this sample gives some 67,000 clones. The CDR3 contains 15 residues. V lost 3 bases to trimming and J lost 5 bases; unmatched junction nucleotides: 5. Germline V gene data show CDR1 as KGHSH and CDR2 as LQKENI. This specimen belongs to a study of cytomegalovirus exposure and HLA in healthy donors. Study-wide background: From approximately 170 million T cells, an earlier analysis saw around 120 million unique TCR beta sequences. Notes on the study in general: Follow-up analysis later connected one missense variant in DCLRE1C with trimming of TCR beta V- and J-genes. Earlier findings revealed that most TCR beta V segments proved productive either about 87% or about 30% of the time.

The sequencing sample was made of PBMCs. This TCR derives from a woman in her twenties or thirties in good health and CMV-seronegative. The J gene is TRBJ2-1, the V gene TRBV18; 9 bases line up with TRBD2. In DNA form, the CDR3 reads TGTGCCAGCTCACCCGAGGCTAGCGGGAACAATGAGCAGTTCTTC. Its translation is CASSPEASGNNEQFF.